These 25 T cell receptor beta chains were all obtained from the same sample, sequenced in a study of technical replicates of blood from a few donors (dated by TCRdb to 2015 to 2018). Library construction relied on the immunoSEQ multiplex PCR assay. As stored in TCRdb, this immuneACCESS dataset retains in-frame rearrangements with V and J assigned. A fraction of the clones does not appear; measured against another copy, unresolved V genes explain less than half of the discrepancy, and the remainder lacks a known reason. Here the sample has about 56,000 clones; about 95% occur a single time. The ten largest clones add up to around 3.2% of the sample. The sample was PBMCs. Receptors were obtained from a human donor in good health. Some clones in this sample may be carry-over from other donors' samples.

The sample holds one count of this clone. The chain has TRBV7-9 and TRBJ2-1; D is possibly TRBD2 (6 bases). Germline V CDR1 and CDR2: SEHNR, FQNEAQ (reference sequence). This CDR3 region has 17 residues. Trimming left V 2 bases short and J 7 bases short, with 21 bases between. This CDR3 is CASSLNFGLARRNEQFF. The CDR3 DNA reads as TGTGCCAGCAGCTTAAATTTTGGGCTAGCGAGGAGGAATGAGCAGTTCTTC.

This clone was picked up one time. This rearrangement joins TRBV11-2 to TRBJ2-1, with TRBD2 identical over 11 bases. V was pared by 7 bases and J by 6 bases, with 8 bases of the junction left unmatched. Per the germline V gene, CDR1 is SGHAT and CDR2 is FQNNGV. The CDR3 loop spans 15 amino acids. CDR3 in amino acids: CASTFSGGAGNEQFF. Here the CDR3 DNA reads TGTGCCAGCACTTTTAGCGGGGGGGCGGGCAATGAGCAGTTCTTC.

The chain has TRBV4-2 and TRBJ1-1; a possible D gene is TRBD1 (5 bases). Trimming took off 0 bases at V and 0 bases at J, with 8 bases between the two ends. The germline V gene has CDR1 LGHNA and CDR2 YNFKEQ. The CDR3 sequence is 15 residues long. CDR3 bases: TGTGCCAGCAGCCAAGATGGGGCTTTGAACACTGAAGCTTTCTTT. This encodes CASSQDGALNTEAFF.

The rearrangement links TRBV27 to TRBJ2-1; 8 positions agree with TRBD2. This CDR3 contains 14 residues. With V trimmed by 6 bases and J by 7 bases, 8 bases remained unmatched. Per the germline V gene, CDR1 is MNHEY and CDR2 is SMNVEV (reference sequence). The CDR3 DNA reads as TGTGCCAGCAGGGTCTGGCGGGGGGCTAATGAGCAGTTCTTC. Protein: CASRVWRGANEQFF.

The chain combines TRBV19 with TRBJ2-6; possibly TRBD1 for D (7 bases). Germline V gene lookup returns CDR1 LNHDA and CDR2 SQIVND (reference sequence). The CDR3 length is 17 residues. The germline V and J ends were trimmed by 3 bases and 4 bases, with 16 bases remaining between them. CDR3 coding DNA: TGTGCCAGTAGTATTTTCCAGGGGGGATCCGGGGCCAACGTCCTGACTTTC. Its translation: CASSIFQGGSGANVLTF.

The V and J genes are TRBV29-1 and TRBJ2-5; TRBD2 matches at 10 bases. The CDR3 is 13 amino acids. CDR1 and CDR2 from the germline V gene are SQVTM and ANQGSEA. Unmatched junction bases numbered 8, after V lost 6 bases and J lost 7 bases. The CDR3 sequence: CSVAGTSDLTQYF. CDR3 nucleotide sequence: TGCAGCGTCGCCGGGACTAGCGATTTGACCCAGTACTTC.

The V gene is TRBV30, the J gene TRBJ1-3; D may be TRBD1 (5 bases). The CDR3 totals 13 residues. Germline CDR1 is GTSNPN and CDR2 is SVGIG (reference sequence). The V gene lost 2 bases and the J gene lost 3 bases, with 8 bases spanning the gap. CDR3 region: CAWSKGFGNTIYF. The CDR3 DNA reads TGTGCCTGGAGTAAGGGGTTTGGAAACACCATATATTTT.

The chain has TRBV5-1 and TRBJ2-1; TRBD2 agrees at 8 bases. CDR1 and CDR2 from the germline V gene are SGHRS and YFSETQ. The CDR3 contains 15 residues. J lost 9 bases, V lost 4 bases, and 12 bases had no gene match. CDR3 protein: CASSLIAGRGIEQFF. The CDR3 nucleotides read TGCGCCAGCAGCCTAATAGCGGGAAGGGGAATTGAGCAGTTCTTC.

The chain has TRBV6-1 and TRBJ1-6; D possibly corresponds to TRBD1 (6 bases). CDR3 length equals 14 residues. Germline loops: CDR1 MNHNS, CDR2 SASEGT. Trimming pared 6 bases from V and 0 bases from J, leaving 6 bases between. The DNA of the CDR3 is TGTGCCAGCAGGGACAGCTCCTATAATTCACCCCTCCACTTT. Protein sequence: CASRDSSYNSPLHF.

The rearrangement uses TRBV21-1 and TRBJ1-1. TRBV21-1 is shown as a pseudogene. The CDR3 covers 15 residues. For the CDR3, the DNA is TGTGCCAGCAGCGTCAGCCAGACTGGTTGCACTGAAGCTTTCTTT. It is translated as CASSVSQTGCTEAFF.

The chain carries TRBV15 and TRBJ2-7, with TRBD2 matching 8 bases. The CDR3 is 15 amino acids. CDR1 is LNHNV, CDR2 YYDKDF, per germline (reference sequence). The V segment lost 0 bases and the J segment 0 bases; nucleotides outside the gene matches: 1. CDR3 in DNA: TGTGCCACCAGCAGAGAAAGCGGGAGCTCCTACGAGCAGTACTTC. Translation: CATSRESGSSYEQYF.

V and J are TRBV18 and TRBJ2-5, with 8 bases lining up with TRBD1. CDR1 and CDR2 from the germline V gene are KGHSH and LQKENI. The CDR3 covers 15 residues. V gave up 3 bases and J gave up 4 bases; unmatched junction bases: 7. The CDR3 is CASSPPGTGGETQYF. The CDR3 DNA follows: TGTGCCAGCTCACCCCCTGGGACAGGAGGAGAGACCCAGTACTTC.

The rearrangement links TRBV11-2 to TRBJ2-6; D perhaps matches TRBD1 (6 bases). The CDR3 has 16 amino acids. Germline V lookup: CDR1 SGHAT, CDR2 FQNNGV. V lost 3 bases and J 2 bases, leaving 11 bases between the germline ends. The CDR3 nucleotides read TGTGCCAGCAGCTTTTTGACAGGTACTGGGGCCAACGTCCTGACTTTC. It yields the protein CASSFLTGTGANVLTF.

The J gene is TRBJ1-1, the V gene TRBV6-5; TRBD1 agrees at 7 bases. The junction had 10 bases not matched to a gene; V was cut back by 2 bases and J by 7 bases. Germline CDR1 and CDR2: MNHEY and SVGAGI. This CDR3 comprises 15 residues. The CDR3 loop reads CASSYDATGSSEAFF. Here the CDR3 DNA reads TGTGCCAGCAGTTACGACGCGACAGGGTCAAGTGAAGCTTTCTTT.

The genes are TRBV19 and TRBJ2-3, with D maybe TRBD2 (6 bases). CDR3 length equals 14 residues. CDR1 and CDR2 from the germline V gene are LNHDA and SQIVND (reference sequence). V dropped 7 bases and J dropped 6 bases, with 17 bases sitting between them. The CDR3 reads CASMEGALGDTQYF. The CDR3 DNA follows: TGTGCCAGTATGGAGGGAGCCCTAGGGGATACGCAGTATTTT.

The chain employs TRBV10-3 and TRBJ1-6; D is uncertain. With 5 bases removed from V and 7 bases from J, the gap between germline ends came to 6 bases. In germline, CDR1 is ENHRY, CDR2 SYGVKD. The CDR3 consists of 12 residues. CDR3 protein: CAISSGNSPLHF. Here the CDR3 DNA reads TGTGCCATCAGTTCGGGGAATTCACCCCTCCACTTT.

The rearrangement joins TRBV30 to TRBJ1-1; D remains ambiguous. This CDR3 region has 12 residues. Germline CDR1 is GTSNPN and CDR2 is SVGIG (reference sequence). Trimming shortened V by 2 bases and J by 6 bases, and 10 bases separated the two germline ends. CDR3 amino acids: CAWSPEGAEAFF. CDR3 DNA: TGTGCCTGGAGTCCAGAGGGCGCTGAAGCTTTCTTT.

The rearrangement joins TRBV6-5 to TRBJ1-2; no firm D call. The CDR3 extends over 15 amino acids. Germline assignment: CDR1 MNHEY and CDR2 SVGAGI. V dropped 0 bases and J dropped 6 bases, with 14 bases sitting between them. The CDR3: CASSYSSLRGDGYTF. As DNA, the CDR3 is TGTGCCAGCAGTTACTCGAGCTTGCGCGGCGATGGCTACACCTTC.

V is TRBV19 and J is TRBJ2-3; 9 nucleotides match TRBD2. V shed 8 bases and J 6 bases; nucleotides not matched to a gene: 15. The CDR3 length is 16 residues. Germline CDR1 reads LNHDA; CDR2 reads SQIVND (reference sequence). In nucleotides, the CDR3 is TGTGCCAGTGGACAGTGGCTAGCGGGGAAAGGGGATACGCAGTATTTT. Translation gives CASGQWLAGKGDTQYF. The variable domain in full, completed from reference TRBV19 and TRBJ2-3, reads DGGITQSPKYLFRKEGQNVTLSCEQNLNHDAMYWYRQDPGQGLRLIYYSQIVNDFQKGDIAEGYSVSREKKESFPLTVTSAQKNPTAFYLCASGQWLAGKGDTQYFGPGTRLTVL.

The chain is built from TRBV7-2 and TRBJ2-1; the D gene is possibly TRBD2 (7 bases). This CDR3 contains 17 residues. The V gene's germline CDR1 is SGHTA and CDR2 FQGNSA. Between the trimmed V and J ends, which lost 5 bases and 8 bases, there was a span of 25 bases. CDR3 DNA: TGTGCCAGCAGCGAGATGGGGGGGGGCGTTCTCGGGTATGAGCAGTTCTTC. This translates into CASSEMGGGVLGYEQFF.

The chain employs TRBV11-2 and TRBJ1-6; D gene uncertain. Per the germline V gene, CDR1 is SGHAT and CDR2 is FQNNGV. CDR3 length: 14 residues. V was trimmed by 1 base and J by 13 bases, leaving 14 bases between them. The CDR3 region has the DNA TGTGCCAGCAGCTTAGGGGTTGGGCTATTTCCCCTCCACTTT. Its translation: CASSLGVGLFPLHF.

As concerns this clone: Mismatch with germline at one junction end may stem from a read error. The rearrangement links TRBV10-3 to TRBJ2-3, with TRBD2 as a possible D gene (6 bases). Germline CDR1 is ENHRY and CDR2 is SYGVKD. This CDR3 contains 12 residues. The CDR3 is CATGGGTDTQYF. Written as DNA, the CDR3 is TGCGCTACGGGCGGGGGCACAGATACGCAGTATTTT.

V usage is TRBV28 and J usage is TRBJ2-7, with 8 bases lining up with TRBD2. Germline V gives CDR1 MDHEN, CDR2 SYDVKM. Trimming removed 2 bases from V and 3 bases from J; junction bases left unmatched: 3. The CDR3 extends over 14 amino acids. DNA for the CDR3: TGTGCCAGCAGTTTAGAAAGCGGGAGCTACGAGCAGTACTTC. This encodes CASSLESGSYEQYF.

This clone was seen only a few times. The rearrangement uses TRBV29-1 and TRBJ2-2; 15 nucleotides agree with TRBD2. This CDR3 is 17 amino acids long. J was trimmed by 8 bases and V by 6 bases; bases with no gene match: 13. Germline V gene sequence: CDR1 SQVTM, CDR2 ANQGSEA. The CDR3 nucleotides are TGCAGCGTCGACGGACTAGCGGGGGGGCTTAAGAGGGGGGAGCTGTTTTTT. Its translation is CSVDGLAGGLKRGELFF.

The chain couples TRBV9 to TRBJ2-3; 11 positions agree with TRBD2. CDR1 SGDLS and CDR2 YYNGEE come from the germline V gene. This CDR3 comprises 15 residues. Trimming took 4 bases from V and 4 from J; bases not matched to a gene: 5. CDR3 sequence: CASSTSGSSADTQYF. The CDR3 DNA sequence: TGTGCCAGCAGCACTAGCGGGAGTTCCGCAGATACGCAGTATTTT.